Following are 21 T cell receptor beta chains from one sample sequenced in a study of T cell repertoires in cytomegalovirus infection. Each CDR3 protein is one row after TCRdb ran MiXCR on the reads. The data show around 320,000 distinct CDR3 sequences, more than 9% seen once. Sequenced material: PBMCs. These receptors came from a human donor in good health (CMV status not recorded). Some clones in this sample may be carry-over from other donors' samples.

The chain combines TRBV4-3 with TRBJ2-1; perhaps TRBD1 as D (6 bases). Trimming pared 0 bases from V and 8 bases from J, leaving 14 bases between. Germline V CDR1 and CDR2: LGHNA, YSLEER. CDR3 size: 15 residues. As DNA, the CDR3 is TGCGCCAGCAGCCAAGATGGGACACAGGGCGATGAGCAGTTCTTC. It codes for CASSQDGTQGDEQFF.

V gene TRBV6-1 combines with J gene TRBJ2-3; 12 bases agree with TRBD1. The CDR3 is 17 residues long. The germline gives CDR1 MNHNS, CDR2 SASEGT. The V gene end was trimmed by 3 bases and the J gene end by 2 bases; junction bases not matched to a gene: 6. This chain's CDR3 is CASSDRDRGRNTDTQYF. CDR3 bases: TGTGCCAGCAGTGACCGGGACAGGGGGCGGAACACAGATACGCAGTATTTT.

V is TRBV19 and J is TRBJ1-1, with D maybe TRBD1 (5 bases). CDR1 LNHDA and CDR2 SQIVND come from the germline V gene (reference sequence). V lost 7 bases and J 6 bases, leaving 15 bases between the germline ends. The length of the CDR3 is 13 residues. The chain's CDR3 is CASNNRDSAEAFF. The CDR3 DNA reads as TGTGCCAGTAATAACCGGGACTCTGCTGAAGCTTTCTTT.

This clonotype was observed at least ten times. The CDR3 sequence is CAISTGQGETYGYTF. CDR3 DNA sequence: TGTGCCATCAGTACGGGACAGGGCGAAACATATGGCTACACCTTC. This chain uses TRBV10-3 with TRBJ1-2, with 9 nucleotides matching TRBD1. This CDR3 comprises 15 residues. Germline loops: CDR1 ENHRY, CDR2 SYGVKD. The junction had 9 bases not matched to a gene; V was cut back by 5 bases and J by 5 bases.

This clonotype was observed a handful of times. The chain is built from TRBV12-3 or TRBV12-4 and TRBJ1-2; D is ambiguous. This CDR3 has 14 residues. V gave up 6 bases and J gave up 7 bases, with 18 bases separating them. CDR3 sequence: CASSIYGKQSGYTF. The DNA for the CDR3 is TGTGCCAGCAGCATCTACGGGAAACAGAGTGGCTACACCTTC.

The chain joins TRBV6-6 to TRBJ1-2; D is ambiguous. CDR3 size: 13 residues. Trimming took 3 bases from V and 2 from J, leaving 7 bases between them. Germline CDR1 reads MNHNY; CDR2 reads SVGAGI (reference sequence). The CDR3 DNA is TGTGCCAGCAGTTATGAGATGAACTATGGCTACACCTTC. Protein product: CASSYEMNYGYTF.

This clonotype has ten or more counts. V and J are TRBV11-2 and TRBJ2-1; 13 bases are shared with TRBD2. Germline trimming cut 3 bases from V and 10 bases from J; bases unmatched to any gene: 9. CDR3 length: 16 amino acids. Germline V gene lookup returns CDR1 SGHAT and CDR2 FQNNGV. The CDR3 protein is CASSLRLAGGRDEQFF. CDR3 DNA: TGTGCCAGCAGCTTGCGACTAGCGGGAGGCCGGGACGAGCAGTTCTTC.

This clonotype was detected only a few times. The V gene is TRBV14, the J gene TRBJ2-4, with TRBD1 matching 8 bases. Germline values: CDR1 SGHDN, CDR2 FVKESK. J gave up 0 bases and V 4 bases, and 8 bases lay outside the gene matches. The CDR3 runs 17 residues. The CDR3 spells CASSPGTGILAKNIQYF. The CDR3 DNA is TGTGCCAGCAGCCCCGGGACAGGAATCCTAGCCAAAAACATTCAGTACTTC.

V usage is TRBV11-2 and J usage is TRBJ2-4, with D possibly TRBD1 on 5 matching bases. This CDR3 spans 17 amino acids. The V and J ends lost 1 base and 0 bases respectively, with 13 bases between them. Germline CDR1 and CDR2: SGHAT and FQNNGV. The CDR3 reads CASSLVKGLLAKNIQYF. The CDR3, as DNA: TGTGCCAGCAGCTTAGTTAAGGGGTTACTAGCCAAAAACATTCAGTACTTC. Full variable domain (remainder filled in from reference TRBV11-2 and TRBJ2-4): EAGVAQSPRYKIIEKRQSVAFWCNPISGHATLYWYQQILGQGPKLLIQFQNNGVVDDSQLPKDRFSAERLKGVDSTLKIQPAKLEDSAVYLCASSLVKGLLAKNIQYFGAGTRLSVL.

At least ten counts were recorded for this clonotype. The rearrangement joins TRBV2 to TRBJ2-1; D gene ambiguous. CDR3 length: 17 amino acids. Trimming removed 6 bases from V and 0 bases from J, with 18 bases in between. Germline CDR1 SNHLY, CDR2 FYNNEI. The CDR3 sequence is CASSPWGTESSYNEQFF. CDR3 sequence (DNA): TGTGCCAGCAGCCCATGGGGAACAGAGAGCTCCTACAATGAGCAGTTCTTC.

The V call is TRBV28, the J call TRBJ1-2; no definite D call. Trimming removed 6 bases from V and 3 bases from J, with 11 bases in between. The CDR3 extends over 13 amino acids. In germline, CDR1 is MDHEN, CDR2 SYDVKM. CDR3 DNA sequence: TGTGCCAGCAGCCCCCGACCCGACTATGGCTACACCTTC. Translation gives CASSPRPDYGYTF.

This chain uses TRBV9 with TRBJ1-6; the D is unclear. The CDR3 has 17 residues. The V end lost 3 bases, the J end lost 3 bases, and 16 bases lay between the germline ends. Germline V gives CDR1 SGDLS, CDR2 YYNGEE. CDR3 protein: CASSAATGSSYNSPLHF. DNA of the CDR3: TGTGCCAGCAGCGCGGCCACCGGGTCCAGCTATAATTCACCCCTCCACTTT.

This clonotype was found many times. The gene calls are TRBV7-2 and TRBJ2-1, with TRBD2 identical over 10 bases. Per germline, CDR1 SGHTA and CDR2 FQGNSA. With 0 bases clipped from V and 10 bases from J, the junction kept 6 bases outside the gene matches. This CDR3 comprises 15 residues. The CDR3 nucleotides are TGTGCCAGCAGCTTAGCAAAGCGGGAGGGCCTCGAGCAGTTCTTC. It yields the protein CASSLAKREGLEQFF.

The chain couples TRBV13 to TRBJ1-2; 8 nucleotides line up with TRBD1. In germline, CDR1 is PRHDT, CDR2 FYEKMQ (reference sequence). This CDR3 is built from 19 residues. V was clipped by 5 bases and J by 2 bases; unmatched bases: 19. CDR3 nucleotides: TGTGCCAGCAGCCACGGGACAGGCCTCGCGGGGAGGGCGAACTATGGCTACACCTTC. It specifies CASSHGTGLAGRANYGYTF.

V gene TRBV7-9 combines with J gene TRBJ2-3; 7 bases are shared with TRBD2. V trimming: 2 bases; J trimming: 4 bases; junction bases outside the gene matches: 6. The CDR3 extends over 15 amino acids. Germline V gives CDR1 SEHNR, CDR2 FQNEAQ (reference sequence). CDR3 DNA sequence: TGTGCCAGCAGCTTACGGGGCGGGAGCGCAGATACGCAGTATTTT. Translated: CASSLRGGSADTQYF.

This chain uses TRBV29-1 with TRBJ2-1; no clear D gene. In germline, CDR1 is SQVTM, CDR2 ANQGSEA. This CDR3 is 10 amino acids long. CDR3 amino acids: CSGWDNEQFF. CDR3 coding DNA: TGCAGTGGGTGGGACAATGAGCAGTTCTTC.

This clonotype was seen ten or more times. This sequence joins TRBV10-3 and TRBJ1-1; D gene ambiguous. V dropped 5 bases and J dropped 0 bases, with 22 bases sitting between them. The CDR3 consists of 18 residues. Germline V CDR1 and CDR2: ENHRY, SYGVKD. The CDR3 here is CAISSPGRGPPMNTEAFF. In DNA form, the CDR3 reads TGTGCCATCAGTTCCCCCGGGAGAGGGCCCCCCATGAACACTGAAGCTTTCTTT.

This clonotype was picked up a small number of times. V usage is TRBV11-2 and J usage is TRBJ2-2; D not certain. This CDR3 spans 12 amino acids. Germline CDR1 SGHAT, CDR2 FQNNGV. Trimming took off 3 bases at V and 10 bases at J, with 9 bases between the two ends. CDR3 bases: TGTGCCAGCAGCTTTACAAGTGTGGAGCTGTTTTTT. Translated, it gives CASSFTSVELFF.

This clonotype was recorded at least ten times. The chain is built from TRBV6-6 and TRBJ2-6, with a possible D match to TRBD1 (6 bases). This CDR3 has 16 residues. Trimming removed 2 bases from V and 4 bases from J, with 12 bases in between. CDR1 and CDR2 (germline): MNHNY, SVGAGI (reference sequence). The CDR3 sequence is CASSYLQGSGANVLTF. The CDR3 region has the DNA TGTGCCAGCAGTTACCTTCAGGGGTCAGGGGCCAACGTCCTGACTTTC.

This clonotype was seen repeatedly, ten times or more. CDR3 loop: CASRPPWQPPYEQYF. The CDR3 DNA sequence: TGTGCCAGCAGACCCCCTTGGCAACCCCCCTACGAGCAGTACTTC. This sequence joins TRBV7-8 and TRBJ2-7; D unclear. V lost 6 bases to trimming and J lost 2 bases, with 17 bases between them. The germline gives CDR1 SGHVS, CDR2 FQNEAQ. The CDR3 contains 15 residues.

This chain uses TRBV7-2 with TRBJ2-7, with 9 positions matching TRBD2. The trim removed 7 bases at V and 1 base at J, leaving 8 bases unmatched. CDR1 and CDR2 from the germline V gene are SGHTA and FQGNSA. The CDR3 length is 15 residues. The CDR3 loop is CASTRAGGVSYEQYF. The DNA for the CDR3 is TGTGCCAGCACCCGAGCGGGGGGTGTATCCTACGAGCAGTACTTC.